Listed below are T cell receptor beta chains from one sample, sequenced in a study of CD8+ T cells in alopecia areata. Produced via immunoSEQ multiplex PCR; TCRdb's table is partial and in-frame only. Of some 170,000 clones listed, 65% to 75% are singletons. The sequences come from CD8+ T cells sorted from blood, collected at week 0. The receptor source for this set is a human donor with alopecia areata. Both conserved end residues are part of each CDR3.

V,length,CDR3
TRBV6-5,15,CASSYRGGGWTEAFF
TRBV10-3,14,CAISETGGAYGYTF
TRBV25-1,12,CASSPSNEKLFF
TRBV7-8,13,CASSLGTGQPQHF
TRBV7-2,15,CASSLLPIITDTQYF
TRBV29-1,14,CSVRTGDLNSPLHF
TRBV5-1,13,CASSFGGAETQYF
TRBV18,12,CASSTGVDEQFF
TRBV30,13,CAWSVSFYNEQFF
TRBV5-6,18,CASSLASSAGGRGDTQYF
TRBV29-1,14,CSARDRGLNTEAFF
TRBV27,13,CASSQRTGYGYTF
TRBV30,19,CAWSSPTSGGPSSYNEQFF
TRBV27,14,CASSLSSIYREAFF
TRBV27,15,CASSYFGQGNTEAFF
TRBV4-1,13,CASSRNSNQPQHF
TRBV7-6,15,CASSFAGQGADGYTF
TRBV6-5,11,CASRSGYGYTF
TRBV29-1,14,CSVETDRVNTEAFF
TRBV30,13,CAWNVGGSYEQYF
TRBV10-3,13,CAISEGGTDTQYF
TRBV30,13,CAWSGEGSDTQYF
TRBV29-1,11,CSADPGTGTFF